This T cell receptor beta chain was sequenced in a study of blood T cell repertoires in COVID-19. J lost 1 base, V lost 4 bases, and 7 bases had no gene match. Per the germline V gene, CDR1 is ENHRY and CDR2 is SYGVKD. The CDR3 is 16 amino acids. Profiling relied on immunoSEQ multiplex PCR, and the TCRdb table lists in-frame clones only, not all of them. The sample contains some 45,000 clones, around 92% of which appear only once. V and J are TRBV10-3 and TRBJ1-5; TRBD1 matches at 7 bases. The sequenced material came from peripheral blood. The sequence came from a human donor in a cohort sampled during active COVID-19. The CDR3 loop is CAISGEGGSSNQPQHF. CDR3 in DNA: TGTGCCATCAGTGGGGAAGGGGGCTCGAGCAATCAGCCCCAGCATTTT.